The clone carrying this T cell receptor (beta chain) was picked up one time. Germline loops: CDR1 PRHDT, CDR2 FYEKMQ (reference sequence). CDR3 size: 19 residues. V lost 5 bases to trimming and J lost 0 bases; unmatched junction nucleotides: 14. Only in-frame clones appear in the TCRdb table, and some are missing; sequencing was by immunoSEQ multiplex PCR. The data contain tens of thousands of clones, roughly nine tenths of them singletons. This entry belongs to a study of blood T cell repertoires in COVID-19. Study-level background: Samples of COVID-19 (acute and convalescent) were obtained from the United States, Italy and Spain.

Sequencing used peripheral blood. The clonotype comes from a woman aged 55-70 years with COVID-19, enrolled during active disease. The chain joins TRBV13 to TRBJ1-5; 9 nucleotides align to TRBD1. The CDR3 DNA reads as TGTGCCAGCAGCCACAACGAACGGGACAGGGAGTATAGCAATCAGCCCCAGCATTTT. Translated, it gives CASSHNERDREYSNQPQHF.